This passage covers 2 T cell receptor beta chains from one sample sequenced in a study of T cells after posttransplantation cyclophosphamide. Profiled with immunoSEQ multiplex PCR; TCRdb holds only in-frame clones, not every one. The sample yields more than 20,000 clones, without any singletons. Sequenced material: PBMCs. The source of these receptors is a man between 50 and 59 years old in good health, CMV-negative, and a related stem cell transplant donor.

This clone was recorded a few times. The rearrangement joins TRBV6-5 to TRBJ1-6; 7 bases map to TRBD1. The CDR3 is 15 residues long. V was pared by 2 bases and J by 6 bases, with 4 bases of the junction left unmatched. Looked up from germline, CDR1 is MNHEY and CDR2 is SVGAGI. Here the CDR3 DNA reads TGTGCCAGCAGTTACGAACCAGGGGGTAATTCACCCCTCCACTTT. Its translation: CASSYEPGGNSPLHF.

The sample holds many counts of this clone. V usage is TRBV18 and J usage is TRBJ1-5; 9 bases map to TRBD1. CDR3 length: 18 amino acids. Germline CDR1 is KGHSH and CDR2 is LQKENI. J lost 0 bases, V lost 6 bases, and 12 bases had no gene match. The CDR3 here is CASSPTLGQGGSNQPQHF. CDR3 nucleotides: TGTGCCAGCTCCCCAACGTTGGGACAGGGAGGTAGCAATCAGCCCCAGCATTTT.